Sequencing of this TCR beta chain was carried out in a study of cytomegalovirus exposure and HLA in healthy donors. Assay: immunoSEQ multiplex PCR; the TCRdb copy retains only in-frame clones and omits some. The table lists about 86,000 clones, around 94% of them singletons. This CDR3 is built from 14 residues. CDR1 and CDR2 from the germline V gene are SGHNT and YYREEE (reference sequence). V gave up 3 bases and J gave up 8 bases, with 12 bases separating them. As concerns this clone: Its antigen is not known.

Whole-study findings and limits: According to the study, 160 or so TCR beta chains were cytomegalovirus-associated. Among TCR sequences, most were rare, though some public TCRs appeared in many donors.

V is TRBV5-4 and J is TRBJ1-6; possibly TRBD1 for D (5 bases). The source of this sequence is a man younger than 35 in good health and CMV-seronegative. Source material: PBMCs. This CDR3 reads CASSSRGEDSPLHF. CDR3 nucleotides: TGTGCCAGCAGCTCGCGGGGGGAGGATTCACCCCTCCACTTT. Drawing the rest from reference TRBV5-4 and TRBJ1-6, the complete variable domain is ETGVTQSPTHLIKTRGQQVTLRCSSQSGHNTVSWYQQALGQGPQFIFQYYREEENGRGNFPPRFSGLQFPNYSSELNVNALELDDSALYLCASSSRGEDSPLHFGNGTRLTVT.